This T cell receptor beta chain is drawn from a study of T-cell reconstitution after alpha-beta-depleted transplantation in children (dated by TCRdb to 2016 to 2018). Regarding the complete study: Using TCR repertoire profiling, the study quantitatively followed how T-cell immune reconstitution unfolded in children after TCRalphabeta/CD19-depleted allogeneic hematopoietic cell transplantation.

Library creation used PCR. For sequencing, an Illumina HiSeq 2500 was employed. TCR library preparation used molecular barcoding, with unique molecular identifiers applied to normalize quantification of the TCRbeta repertoire. The public reads were reprocessed in TCRdb via fastp at Q25 and MiXCR, keeping in-frame beta chains. CDR3 protein sequences are deduplicated, and each keeps its most common genes and DNA. For this sample the table gives almost 400,000 distinct CDR3 sequences, of which around 21% were detected only once. Approximately 3.8% of the sample lies in the top ten. This clonotype was picked up many times. The antigen it binds to is not known. The sample holds no much larger clone one base away, and base qualities are not on file. The clonotype was recovered from a human donor who donated a stem cell graft to a child with acute myeloid leukemia. The sample consisted of PBMCs from the stem cell graft donor, taken from the stem cell graft.

CDR3 region: CSASSQGWTGELFF. Read as DNA, the sequence is TGCAGTGCTAGCAGCCAGGGTTGGACCGGGGAGCTGTTTTTT. In this chain, TRBV20-1 is recombined with TRBJ2-2; TRBD1 is a weak D gene call, 5 bases matching. CDR1 and CDR2 (DFQATT, SNEGSKA) derive from the germline V gene (reference sequence). The CDR3 holds 14 amino acids from the cysteine to the phenylalanine. The sequence is cut down to CDR3 DNA, 42 bases in frame from base 1. V and J lose 3 bases and 5 bases, and a span of 13 bases separates them.